This TCR beta chain was retrieved from a study of T cell responses to AZD1222 COVID-19 vaccine. Study-level findings and limits: Clonal diversity may have been underestimated, and the donors were mostly white British, with more females than males. After the peak T cell response, and only then, were repertoires sampled. The study found Spike-specific TCR breadth and depth rose after two AZD1222 doses.

Assay used: immunoSEQ multiplex PCR; TCRdb lists only in-frame clones, some missing. The sample lists about 73,000 clones, 85% to 90% seen once, with approximately 8.6% in the top ten. This clone was recorded only once. The antigen remains unidentified. V was cut by 2 bases and J by 6 bases, with 17 bases left in between. This CDR3 contains 16 residues. Germline CDR1 LNHDA, CDR2 SQIVND (reference sequence). The clonotype was recovered from an adult who received the AZD1222 COVID-19 vaccine. J is TRBJ2-1 and V is TRBV19; D possibly corresponds to TRBD1 (6 bases). Here the sequenced sample was peripheral blood, taken 28 days after the second AZD1222 dose. Written as DNA, the CDR3 is TGTGCCAGTAGTATAACCGGCAGCTTAGGGGGCAATGAGCAGTTCTTC. It translates to CASSITGSLGGNEQFF.